Many counts were recorded for the clone carrying this T cell receptor beta chain. Germline loops: CDR1 MRHNA, CDR2 SNTAGT. V shed 3 bases, J shed 1 base, and the junction held 0 bases outside the gene matches. The CDR3 has 14 residues. TCRdb re-called the 5' RACE reads with MiXCR, one entry per CDR3 protein. Of about 100,000 distinct CDR3 sequences detected, roughly 15% appear once; the ten largest clones hold under 7.5%. This specimen comes from a study of T cells of healthy individuals. The TCR originated in a human donor in good health. The rearrangement links TRBV6-4 to TRBJ2-3; 8 nucleotides align to TRBD2. This CDR3 reads CASSERGGTDTQYF. The CDR3 nucleotides are TGTGCCAGCAGTGAGCGGGGGGGCACAGATACGCAGTATTTT.